Presented here are 26 T cell receptor beta chains from one specimen sequenced in a study of T-cell memory formation after mild COVID-19. TCRdb reanalysed the 5' RACE reads using MiXCR and keeps one entry per CDR3 protein. The data contain more than 80,000 distinct CDR3 sequences, more than 15% of them singletons. Sequenced input: PBMCs or a T cell subset sorted from them (not recorded which). The receptor source for this set is an adult woman who had mild COVID-19 (a few samples of this study predate the infection). Cell type and time point are not known.

This clonotype occurred a few times. The chain has TRBV12-3 or TRBV12-4 and TRBJ1-1; D is unclear. V lost 3 bases and J lost 8, with 10 bases in between. The CDR3 covers 12 residues. This CDR3 is CASSLSRAEAFF. For the CDR3, the DNA is TGTGCCAGCAGTTTGAGTAGGGCAGAAGCTTTCTTT.

This chain connects TRBV2 to TRBJ2-7; 9 bases map to TRBD1. CDR3 length equals 13 residues. The germline gives CDR1 SNHLY, CDR2 FYNNEI. V shed 7 bases, J shed 7 bases, and the junction held 8 bases outside the gene matches. This CDR3 is CASKGQGAGEQYF. DNA for the CDR3: TGTGCCAGCAAGGGACAGGGAGCGGGGGAGCAGTACTTC.

This clonotype was picked up a small number of times. This chain connects TRBV7-9 to TRBJ1-2; possible D gene TRBD1, 5 bases. Looked up from germline, CDR1 is SEHNR and CDR2 is FQNEAQ (reference sequence). The CDR3 consists of 12 residues. Trimming pared 6 bases from V and 6 bases from J, leaving 11 bases between. In DNA, the CDR3 is TGTGCCAGCAGAGAACCGACAGATGGCTACACCTTC. Encoded protein: CASREPTDGYTF.

This clonotype was counted many times. This chain uses TRBV20-1 with TRBJ1-4, with TRBD1 identical over 12 bases. Germline CDR1 reads DFQATT; CDR2 reads SNEGSKA (reference sequence). Unmatched junction bases numbered 3, after V lost 1 base and J lost 6 bases. This CDR3 has 15 residues. CDR3 sequence reads: CSARAGTGGYEKLFF. CDR3 DNA: TGCAGTGCTAGAGCAGGGACAGGGGGCTATGAAAAACTGTTTTTT.

This chain links TRBV12-3 or TRBV12-4 with TRBJ1-2; D remains ambiguous. There are 13 residues in the CDR3. The V end lost 1 base, the J end lost 8 bases, and 11 bases lay between the germline ends. The CDR3 DNA reads TGTGCCAGCAGTTTAGAAACTGCTCTAGGCTACACCTTC. It encodes CASSLETALGYTF.

In its sample, this clonotype was seen many times. This chain connects TRBV2 to TRBJ2-7; D possibly uses TRBD1 or TRBD2 (5 bases each). Germline V gene data show CDR1 as SNHLY and CDR2 as FYNNEI. V dropped 8 bases and J dropped 1 base, with 12 bases sitting between them. This CDR3 is built from 13 residues. The CDR3 loop reads CASRWGSSYEQYF. The CDR3 nucleotides read TGTGCCAGCCGTTGGGGGAGTTCCTACGAGCAGTACTTC.

The CDR3 here is CASRGLAYNEQFF. The CDR3 DNA reads TGTGCCAGCAGGGGACTAGCCTACAATGAGCAGTTCTTC. V gene TRBV6-2 or TRBV6-3 combines with J gene TRBJ2-1; 8 nucleotides line up with TRBD2. The CDR3 consists of 13 residues. Germline-derived CDR1 and CDR2 are MNHEY and SVGEGT. J was trimmed by 2 bases and V by 6 bases; bases with no gene match: 0.

The genes are TRBV7-3 and TRBJ1-1; D is possibly TRBD1 (5 bases). The V end lost 4 bases, the J end lost 0 bases, and 9 bases lay between the germline ends. The CDR3 is made up of 14 amino acids. CDR1 and CDR2 from the germline V gene are SGHTA and FQGTGA. The CDR3 here is CASSYGTVNTEAFF. CDR3 sequence (DNA): TGTGCCAGCAGCTACGGGACTGTGAACACTGAAGCTTTCTTT.

This clonotype occurred a few times. The junction shows a germline mismatch at one end, possibly a read error. The chain uses TRBV9 and TRBJ2-5; possibly TRBD1 or TRBD2 for D (5 bases each). Germline CDR1 is SGDLS and CDR2 is YYNGEE. The CDR3 is made up of 15 amino acids. In DNA, the CDR3 is TGTGCCAGCAGCGATGGGACGCGGCTAAAAGAGACCCATTACTTC. The encoded protein is CASSDGTRLKETHYF.

In its sample, this clonotype was seen a few times. The V and J genes are TRBV2 and TRBJ2-2; D not certain. V lost 6 bases and J 6 bases, leaving 8 bases between the germline ends. The CDR3 runs 12 residues. The germline V gene encodes CDR1 SNHLY and CDR2 FYNNEI. The CDR3 loop reads CASSFKPGELFF. The CDR3 DNA reads TGTGCCAGCAGCTTTAAACCCGGGGAGCTGTTTTTT.

The chain uses TRBV7-6 and TRBJ2-3; D is undetermined. Germline V lookup: CDR1 SGHVS, CDR2 FNYEAQ. The CDR3 covers 13 residues. V was trimmed by 5 bases and J by 3 bases, leaving 9 bases between them. The CDR3 reads CASSLGPTDTQYF. CDR3 nucleotides: TGTGCCAGCAGCCTCGGGCCGACAGATACGCAGTATTTT.

The rearrangement links TRBV4-2 to TRBJ2-7; 9 positions match TRBD2. V was clipped by 0 bases and J by 3 bases; unmatched bases: 6. This CDR3 is built from 16 residues. The germline V gene encodes CDR1 LGHNA and CDR2 YNFKEQ. The CDR3 loop reads CASSQDWSSGGYEQYF. Written as DNA, the CDR3 is TGTGCCAGCAGCCAAGATTGGAGTAGCGGGGGCTACGAGCAGTACTTC.

This chain uses TRBV27 with TRBJ2-1; D not certain. Per the germline V gene, CDR1 is MNHEY and CDR2 is SMNVEV (reference sequence). The CDR3 is made up of 14 amino acids. Trimming cost V 3 bases and J 4 bases, with 10 bases left between them. The CDR3 here is CASSFPGLYNEQFF. The CDR3 region has the DNA TGTGCCAGCAGTTTCCCCGGGCTTTACAATGAGCAGTTCTTC.

This clonotype occurred a few times. V usage is TRBV20-1 and J usage is TRBJ2-7; D is perhaps TRBD1 (5 bases). The CDR3 consists of 15 residues. Trimming cost V 3 bases and J 4 bases, with 19 bases left between them. From germline, CDR1 is DFQATT and CDR2 SNEGSKA (reference sequence). The CDR3 DNA reads TGCAGTGCTAGCCCCCTGGCAGGGAATAGGTACGAGCAGTACTTC. Residues: CSASPLAGNRYEQYF.

The chain carries TRBV20-1 and TRBJ1-6; D perhaps matches TRBD1 (5 bases). V lost 4 bases and J 9 bases, leaving 19 bases between the germline ends. This CDR3 spans 15 amino acids. CDR1 and CDR2 (germline): DFQATT, SNEGSKA (reference sequence). In DNA, the CDR3 is TGCAGTGCTAACGGAGGGGTAGCGGTGTTTTCACCCCTCCACTTT. Amino acid sequence: CSANGGVAVFSPLHF.

The chain combines TRBV7-9 with TRBJ2-1; 8 positions agree with TRBD2. The CDR3 runs 15 residues. Germline CDR1 and CDR2: SEHNR and FQNEAQ (reference sequence). Trimming cost V 0 bases and J 5 bases; bases outside gene matches: 3. In nucleotides, the CDR3 is TGTGCCAGCAGCTTAGCGGCGGGAGGCCACAATGAGCAGTTCTTC. Encoded protein: CASSLAAGGHNEQFF.

This clonotype was detected many times. This chain connects TRBV12-3 or TRBV12-4 to TRBJ2-7; the match to TRBD1 covers 10 bases. The CDR3 spans 17 residues. The trim removed 1 base at V and 4 bases at J, leaving 10 bases unmatched. CDR3 residues: CASSLVLPGQGRYEQYF. The CDR3 coding sequence is TGTGCCAGCAGTTTAGTGCTCCCGGGACAGGGGAGGTACGAGCAGTACTTC.

This clonotype was picked up a small number of times. The chain has TRBV7-9 and TRBJ1-3; no clear D gene. This CDR3 region has 13 residues. Per the germline V gene, CDR1 is SEHNR and CDR2 is FQNEAQ (reference sequence). Between the trimmed V and J ends, which lost 1 base and 3 bases, there was a span of 4 bases. The CDR3 bases are TGTGCCAGCAGCTTAGTAGGTGGAAACACCATATATTTT. This codes for CASSLVGGNTIYF.

This clonotype was observed many times. This chain connects TRBV20-1 to TRBJ2-1; D call uncertain. Trimming stripped 0 bases from V and 6 bases from J, with 21 bases between. This CDR3 is built from 17 residues. Germline CDR1 is DFQATT and CDR2 is SNEGSKA (reference sequence). In DNA form, the CDR3 reads TGCAGTGCTAGAGATTTAGTAGCCCAACCAAGGATCAATGAGCAGTTCTTC. Translated, it gives CSARDLVAQPRINEQFF.

This rearrangement joins TRBV5-1 to TRBJ1-2; D is unresolved. Germline lookup yields CDR1 SGHRS and CDR2 YFSETQ. V lost 2 bases, J lost 4 bases, and 9 bases lay in between. The CDR3 covers 13 residues. CDR3 amino acids: CASSFNRLYGYTF. The CDR3 DNA reads TGCGCCAGCAGCTTCAACAGACTCTATGGCTACACCTTC.

This clonotype was detected many times. This chain joins TRBV27 and TRBJ2-1; 12 nucleotides agree with TRBD2. V lost 5 bases, J lost 7 bases, and 0 bases stayed unmatched. CDR1 and CDR2 (germline): MNHEY, SMNVEV (reference sequence). The CDR3 consists of 13 residues. The CDR3 bases are TGTGCCAGCAGTCTAGCGGGGGGGAATGAGCAGTTCTTC. Amino acids: CASSLAGGNEQFF.

At least ten counts were recorded for this clonotype. This chain connects TRBV27 to TRBJ2-7, with D perhaps matching TRBD1 or TRBD2 (6 bases each). V was shortened by 2 bases and J by 4 bases, with 12 bases between the two germline ends. This CDR3 region has 14 residues. In germline, CDR1 is MNHEY, CDR2 SMNVEV (reference sequence). This CDR3 is CASSLTGAVYEQYF. The DNA for the CDR3 is TGTGCCAGCAGTTTAACGGGGGCGGTTTACGAGCAGTACTTC.

This clonotype came up a few times. V gene TRBV7-9 combines with J gene TRBJ2-4; tentatively, D is TRBD2 (7 bases). Per germline, CDR1 SEHNR and CDR2 FQNEAQ (reference sequence). The germline V and J ends were trimmed by 4 bases and 3 bases, with 13 bases remaining between them. The CDR3 spans 15 residues. CDR3 protein: CASSSGGLDKNIQYF. The CDR3 DNA reads TGTGCCAGCAGCTCGGGGGGCCTAGACAAAAACATTCAGTACTTC.

The genes are TRBV10-3 and TRBJ2-3; D gene uncertain. The V end was cut by 1 base, the J end by 4 bases, with 6 bases between. The CDR3 has 13 residues. Looked up from germline, CDR1 is ENHRY and CDR2 is SYGVKD. The CDR3 here is CAISEFAADTQYF. CDR3 bases: TGTGCCATCAGTGAGTTTGCGGCAGATACGCAGTATTTT.

This clonotype was detected only a few times. V usage is TRBV20-1 and J usage is TRBJ1-5; weak D call: TRBD1 (6 bases). Trimming stripped 1 base from V and 0 bases from J, with 13 bases between. Germline V lookup: CDR1 DFQATT, CDR2 SNEGSKA (reference sequence). The CDR3 sequence is 16 residues long. In DNA form, the CDR3 reads TGCAGTGCTAGAGTCCGACAGGACTATAGCAATCAGCCCCAGCATTTT. This translates into CSARVRQDYSNQPQHF.

This clonotype was found a few times. CDR3 sequence (DNA): TGTGCCAGCAGGGATACGGGACTCTCCTACGAGCAGTACTTC. Amino acids: CASRDTGLSYEQYF. The chain links TRBV12-3 or TRBV12-4 to TRBJ2-7; D possibly corresponds to TRBD2 (6 bases). Trimming removed 6 bases at V and 0 bases at J, with 12 bases between. The CDR3 has 14 residues.